This TCR beta chain emerged from a study of blood T cell repertoires in COVID-19. Original methodology: Using reference gene primer amplification, nucleated cell counts were estimated. TCRdb's copy holds only in-frame clones and misses some; the assay was immunoSEQ multiplex PCR. V and J calls and clone size are copied from that table; D and trimming were computed from the DNA. The sample has 310,000 or so clones; around nine tenths are singletons. The Seattle site enrolled patients during active infection and followed them longitudinally. Trimming took 0 bases from V and 0 from J, leaving 18 bases between them. Germline CDR1 MNHEY, CDR2 SMNVEV (reference sequence). The CDR3 is 19 residues long.

The specimen sequenced was peripheral blood. The J gene is TRBJ2-1, the V gene TRBV27, with a possible D match to TRBD2 (5 bases). The receptor comes from a woman aged 25-40 years with COVID-19, enrolled during active disease. The CDR3 nucleotides read TGTGCCAGCAGTTTATCCCCTGACCACGAGGGTATCTCCTACAATGAGCAGTTCTTC. Translating it yields CASSLSPDHEGISYNEQFF.